What follows is one TCR beta chain and its context. Its antigen is currently unknown. This entry is derived from a study of radiotherapy plus CTLA-4 blockade in lung cancer. Study-level background: Disease control reached around 30%, with objective responses in around 19%. Study conclusions and caveats: Interferon-beta and early blood T cell clone dynamics reportedly predicted response best. Radiotherapy was combined with ipilimumab, and tumor-derived TCR clones then expanded in blood.

Focal radiation with ipilimumab CTLA-4 blockade was given to patients with chemo-refractory metastatic non-small-cell lung cancer. Clones were sequenced by immunoSEQ multiplex PCR, and TCRdb holds only the in-frame ones, with some missing. The sample yields around 91,000 clones, 88% seen once. In germline, CDR1 is LNHDA, CDR2 SQIVND (reference sequence). J gave up 5 bases and V 7 bases, and 6 bases lay outside the gene matches. The CDR3 loop spans 13 amino acids. V gene TRBV19 combines with J gene TRBJ2-7; 9 bases align to TRBD2. The sequences come from peripheral blood, collected from a patient treated with radiotherapy plus ipilimumab. This TCR was sampled from a human donor with non-small cell lung cancer that progressed on radiotherapy plus ipilimumab. The DNA for the CDR3 is TGTGCCAGTACGTCTAGCGGGACTCACGAGCAGTACTTC. It is translated as CASTSSGTHEQYF.